This T cell receptor beta chain was found in a study of T cell responses to AZD1222 COVID-19 vaccine. Study observations and caveats: There were repertoire samples only from the period after the peak T cell response. Across the whole spike, CD4 TCRs peaked at regions 160-218 and 743-854. A mostly white British donor set with more females was recruited, and clonal diversity was possibly underestimated. The study reported that nearly half of spike-specific TCRs target unmutated variant regions.

For this clone: Its antigen is currently unknown.

Measured with immunoSEQ multiplex PCR; TCRdb has only the in-frame clones, and not every one. The sample includes over 70,000 clones, 70% to 80% of them seen just once. In germline, CDR1 is LGHNA, CDR2 YNFKEQ. After removal of 4 bases from V and 4 bases from J, the junction contained 6 bases not matched to a gene. This CDR3 region has 14 residues. Sequencing used peripheral blood, obtained 28 days after the second dose of the MenACWY control vaccine. The clonotype comes from an adult who received the MenACWY meningococcal vaccine as a control. The genes are TRBV4-2 and TRBJ1-2; 7 positions match TRBD1. The CDR3 reads CASSPLGQIYGYTF. CDR3 bases: TGTGCCAGCAGCCCACTGGGACAGATCTATGGCTACACCTTC.